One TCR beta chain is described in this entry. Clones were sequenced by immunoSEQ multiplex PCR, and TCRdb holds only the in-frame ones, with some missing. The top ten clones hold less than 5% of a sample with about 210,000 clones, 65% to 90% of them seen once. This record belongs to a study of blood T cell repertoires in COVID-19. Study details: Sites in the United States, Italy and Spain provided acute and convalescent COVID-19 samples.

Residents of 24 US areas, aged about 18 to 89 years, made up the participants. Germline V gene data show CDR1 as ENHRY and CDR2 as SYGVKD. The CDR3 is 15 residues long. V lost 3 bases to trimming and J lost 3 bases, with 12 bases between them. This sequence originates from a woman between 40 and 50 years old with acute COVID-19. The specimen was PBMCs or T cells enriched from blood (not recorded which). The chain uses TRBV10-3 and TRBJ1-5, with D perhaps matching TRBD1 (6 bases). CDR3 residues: CAISDSAGDNQPQHF. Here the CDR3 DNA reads TGTGCCATCAGTGATTCCGCAGGGGACAATCAGCCCCAGCATTTT.